This passage covers 30 T cell receptor beta chains from one sample sequenced in a study of T-cell memory formation after mild COVID-19. TCRdb reanalysed the 5' RACE reads using MiXCR and keeps one entry per CDR3 protein. Of 270,000 or so distinct CDR3 sequences listed, about a sixth are singletons. The sequenced sample was PBMCs or a T cell subset sorted from them (not recorded which). These receptors originate from a man between 18 and 29 years old who had mild COVID-19 (a few samples of this study predate the infection). Cell type and time point are not known.

V gene TRBV7-6 combines with J gene TRBJ2-7; D possibly corresponds to TRBD1 (6 bases). Per the germline V gene, CDR1 is SGHVS and CDR2 is FNYEAQ. CDR3 length: 12 amino acids. V shed 8 bases and J shed 5 bases, with 13 bases lying between them. The CDR3 DNA reads as TGTGCCAGCGGGGGCCTCCGCCACGAGCAGTACTTC. This gives the protein CASGGLRHEQYF.

In its sample, this clonotype was seen a few times. The gene calls are TRBV19 and TRBJ2-3; D is perhaps TRBD1 (6 bases). This CDR3 comprises 15 residues. Germline CDR1 and CDR2: LNHDA and SQIVND (reference sequence). V lost 10 bases and J lost 3, with 20 bases in between. The CDR3 sequence is CATAYGTSKTDTQYF. The CDR3 coding sequence is TGTGCCACCGCGTACGGGACATCGAAGACAGATACGCAGTATTTT.

This chain links TRBV10-3 with TRBJ2-5; 7 positions match TRBD2. CDR3 length equals 16 residues. Trimming took 6 bases from V and 4 from J; bases not matched to a gene: 14. Germline V lookup: CDR1 ENHRY, CDR2 SYGVKD. The CDR3, as DNA: TGTGCCATCAGCCGGGGGGAGATGGGGATCTTAGAGACCCAGTACTTC. This translates into CAISRGEMGILETQYF.

This clonotype was detected many times. V is TRBV27 and J is TRBJ1-2, with 9 nucleotides matching TRBD1. The CDR3 sequence is 15 residues long. The V and J ends lost 6 bases and 1 base, in that order; junction bases with no gene match: 6. CDR1 is MNHEY, CDR2 SMNVEV, per germline (reference sequence). DNA for the CDR3: TGTGCCAGCAGCCCCGGGACAGGGATTAACTATGGCTACACCTTC. Protein sequence: CASSPGTGINYGYTF.

The table lists this clonotype with many counts. CDR3 residues: CASSLGQVEVGEETQYF. The DNA for the CDR3 is TGTGCCAGCAGCTTGGGGCAGGTGGAGGTCGGGGAAGAGACCCAGTACTTC. V gene TRBV11-2 combines with J gene TRBJ2-5; either TRBD1 or TRBD2 may fit D (5 bases each). Trimming cost V 3 bases and J 3 bases, with 20 bases left between them. Germline CDR1 reads SGHAT; CDR2 reads FQNNGV. The CDR3 length is 17 residues.

This clonotype was observed a few times. The V call is TRBV28, the J call TRBJ1-1, with a tentative D call TRBD1 (5 bases). CDR3 size: 14 residues. V was pared by 2 bases and J by 5 bases, with 12 bases between. CDR1 is MDHEN and CDR2 is SYDVKM in the germline V gene. The CDR3 sequence: CASSLGGWRTEAFF. CDR3 bases: TGTGCCAGCAGTTTAGGGGGATGGCGTACTGAAGCTTTCTTT.

The chain links TRBV15 to TRBJ2-5; perhaps TRBD1 as D (6 bases). Trimming took off 5 bases at V and 4 bases at J, with 14 bases between the two ends. This CDR3 is built from 14 residues. Per the germline V gene, CDR1 is LNHNV and CDR2 is YYDKDF (reference sequence). DNA of the CDR3: TGTGCCACCAGCCCAGGGGAGAACTCAGAGACCCAGTACTTC. Protein: CATSPGENSETQYF.

J is TRBJ1-2 and V is TRBV6-5; maybe TRBD1 (6 bases). The germline V gene encodes CDR1 MNHEY and CDR2 SVGAGI. The length of the CDR3 is 12 residues. V was trimmed by 6 bases and J by 7 bases, leaving 12 bases between them. CDR3 in amino acids: CASRNLGGGYTF. CDR3 sequence (DNA): TGTGCCAGCAGGAATCTAGGGGGTGGCTACACCTTC.

This chain uses TRBV7-3 with TRBJ2-1; a possible D gene is TRBD2 (7 bases). The V end lost 2 bases, the J end lost 0 bases, and 14 bases lay between the germline ends. The germline gives CDR1 SGHTA, CDR2 FQGTGA. This CDR3 is 17 amino acids long. The CDR3 region has the DNA TGTGCCAGCAGCTTACAGGGGAGGGGGAGCTCCTACAATGAGCAGTTCTTC. This gives the protein CASSLQGRGSSYNEQFF.

In this sample, this clonotype turned up once. The J gene is TRBJ2-7, the V gene TRBV6-1, with D possibly being TRBD1 (5 bases). V lost 6 bases and J 3 bases, leaving 15 bases between the germline ends. The CDR3 has 14 residues. CDR1 is MNHNS, CDR2 SASEGT, per germline. The DNA for the CDR3 is TGTGCCAGCAGCCTTCCGGACATTTTCTACGAGCAGTACGTC. Residues: CASSLPDIFYEQYV.

This clonotype was counted a few times. This rearrangement joins TRBV20-1 to TRBJ1-6, with D possibly TRBD1 on 5 matching bases. Trimming removed 2 bases at V and 5 bases at J, with 10 bases between. The CDR3 is 14 residues long. Germline V CDR1 and CDR2: DFQATT, SNEGSKA (reference sequence). The CDR3 DNA sequence: TGCAGTGCTAGAAGACAGTACAATAATTCACCCCTCCACTTT. Translation: CSARRQYNNSPLHF.

J is TRBJ1-2 and V is TRBV20-1, with D uncertain. The CDR3 has 17 residues. V lost 6 bases and J lost 4, with 27 bases in between. Germline-derived CDR1 and CDR2 are DFQATT and SNEGSKA (reference sequence). CDR3 sequence reads: CSARGRAIPGGGYGYTF. The CDR3 DNA reads as TGCAGTGCCCGCGGTAGGGCGATTCCGGGAGGAGGCTATGGCTACACCTTC.

This sequence joins TRBV12-3 or TRBV12-4 and TRBJ1-2; 7 bases match TRBD1. V lost 5 bases and J lost 4; bases outside the gene matches: 7. The CDR3 covers 14 residues. The CDR3 nucleotides read TGTGCCAGCAGTACAGGGGATGGGAGCTATGGCTACACCTTC. Translating it yields CASSTGDGSYGYTF.

A few counts support this clonotype. This chain joins TRBV4-1 and TRBJ1-2; 7 bases map to TRBD1. CDR1 MGHRA and CDR2 YSYEKL come from the germline V gene. This CDR3 spans 16 amino acids. Trimming removed 2 bases from V and 3 bases from J; junction bases left unmatched: 9. CDR3 protein: CASSQYDTGVDYGYTF. DNA for the CDR3: TGCGCCAGCAGCCAATACGACACAGGGGTGGACTATGGCTACACCTTC.

The V call is TRBV28, the J call TRBJ2-2; D could derive from TRBD1 or TRBD2 (5 bases each). Germline assignment: CDR1 MDHEN and CDR2 SYDVKM. V was trimmed by 4 bases and J by 4 bases, leaving 10 bases between them. The CDR3 is 14 residues long. The CDR3 loop reads CASSSGTLTGELFF. As DNA, the CDR3 is TGTGCCAGCAGTTCCGGGACCCTCACCGGGGAGCTGTTTTTT.

The CDR3 loop reads CASSQGWNTEAFF. CDR3 in DNA: TGCGCCAGCAGCCAGGGGTGGAACACTGAAGCTTTCTTT. The V call is TRBV4-3, the J call TRBJ1-1; D uncertain. The CDR3 is 13 amino acids. Between the trimmed V and J ends, which lost 3 bases and 1 base, there was a span of 6 bases. Germline V gene sequence: CDR1 LGHNA, CDR2 YSLEER.

This clonotype occurred a few times. The chain uses TRBV7-3 and TRBJ2-1, with D possibly called TRBD1 or TRBD2 (5 bases each). The CDR3 is made up of 16 amino acids. Deletions cut 1 base from V and 8 bases from J, with 18 bases between. The germline V gene encodes CDR1 SGHTA and CDR2 FQGTGA. CDR3 sequence reads: CASSLILSGTLHEQFF. The CDR3 DNA follows: TGTGCCAGCAGCTTAATATTGTCGGGGACCCTCCATGAGCAGTTCTTC.

This clonotype was detected many times. This chain links TRBV15 with TRBJ2-3; the match to TRBD2 covers 8 bases. Germline V lookup: CDR1 LNHNV, CDR2 YYDKDF (reference sequence). V was clipped by 1 base and J by 2 bases; unmatched bases: 8. CDR3 length: 17 residues. CDR3 DNA sequence: TGTGCCACCAGCAGAGGTATCGGGGGGGCCCACACAGATACGCAGTATTTT. This translates into CATSRGIGGAHTDTQYF.

This clonotype was counted many times. The V and J genes are TRBV6-5 and TRBJ2-5; a weak D match, TRBD2 (6 bases). V shed 6 bases and J shed 0 bases, with 20 bases lying between them. The CDR3 loop spans 17 amino acids. The germline gives CDR1 MNHEY, CDR2 SVGAGI. The CDR3 sequence: CASSPEDYPLYQETQYF. CDR3 DNA sequence: TGTGCCAGCAGCCCCGAGGACTATCCTTTGTACCAAGAGACCCAGTACTTC.

This clonotype was counted a few times. The chain carries TRBV28 and TRBJ1-4; 7 positions match TRBD1. Trimming cost V 4 bases and J 7 bases; bases outside gene matches: 3. Germline V lookup: CDR1 MDHEN, CDR2 SYDVKM. The CDR3 has 13 residues. CDR3 coding DNA: TGTGCCAGCAGTTCGGGACAGCGTGAAAAACTGTTTTTT. It encodes CASSSGQREKLFF. Full variable domain (remainder filled in from reference TRBV28 and TRBJ1-4): DVKVTQSSRYLVKRTGEKVFLECVQDMDHENMFWYRQDPGLGLRLIYFSYDVKMKEKGDIPEGYSVSREKKERFSLILESASTNQTSMYLCASSSGQREKLFFGSGTQLSVL.

The rearrangement links TRBV7-9 to TRBJ2-3, with 9 bases aligning to TRBD1. V lost 5 bases and J lost 7; bases outside the gene matches: 7. The CDR3 extends over 14 amino acids. In germline, CDR1 is SEHNR, CDR2 FQNEAQ (reference sequence). Here the CDR3 reads CASSPGQGRNTQYF. The CDR3 region has the DNA TGTGCCAGCAGCCCGGGACAGGGTCGGAATACGCAGTATTTT.

V and J are TRBV10-3 and TRBJ1-1; TRBD1 matches at 7 bases. The junction had 7 bases not matched to a gene; V was cut back by 8 bases and J by 7 bases. CDR1 is ENHRY and CDR2 is SYGVKD in the germline V gene. CDR3 length equals 12 residues. The CDR3 spells CAIRTGLGEAFF. Here the CDR3 DNA reads TGTGCCATCCGGACAGGACTGGGTGAAGCTTTCTTT.

DNA for the CDR3: TGTGCCAGCAGTTCCCCGAGGGCCTACGAGCAGTACGTC. It translates to CASSSPRAYEQYV. The chain uses TRBV6-2 or TRBV6-3 and TRBJ2-7; possible D gene TRBD2, 5 bases. The length of the CDR3 is 13 residues. Between the trimmed V and J ends, which lost 4 bases and 2 bases, there was a span of 9 bases. Germline lookup yields CDR1 MNHEY and CDR2 SVGEGT.

V is TRBV20-1 and J is TRBJ2-1, with TRBD2 matching 7 bases. Germline CDR1 is DFQATT and CDR2 is SNEGSKA (reference sequence). Trimming took 5 bases from V and 8 from J; bases not matched to a gene: 15. This CDR3 is 15 amino acids long. CDR3 DNA sequence: TGCAGTGCTGAACCGGGACGGGAGGTGTCAGATGAGCAGTTCTTC. It codes for CSAEPGREVSDEQFF.

This rearrangement joins TRBV6-2 or TRBV6-3 to TRBJ1-1, with D tentatively TRBD1 (5 bases). Per germline, CDR1 MNHEY and CDR2 SVGEGT. V lost 0 bases, J lost 5 bases, and 10 bases lay in between. The CDR3 has 14 amino acids. This CDR3 reads CASSYSMGGTEAFF. The CDR3 nucleotides are TGTGCCAGCAGTTACTCGATGGGGGGGACTGAAGCTTTCTTT.

This clonotype was observed at least ten times. The rearrangement joins TRBV12-3 or TRBV12-4 to TRBJ2-1; tentatively, D is TRBD2 (6 bases). This CDR3 has 16 residues. Deletions cut 7 bases from V and 7 bases from J, with 23 bases between. Here the CDR3 DNA reads TGTGCCAGCACCTGGTGGGGGGTGTGGCCCAGGAATGAGCAGTTCTTC. It codes for CASTWWGVWPRNEQFF.

Only a few counts were recorded for this clonotype. The rearrangement joins TRBV20-1 to TRBJ1-4, with D maybe TRBD1 (6 bases). Germline V lookup: CDR1 DFQATT, CDR2 SNEGSKA (reference sequence). The CDR3 consists of 14 residues. The CDR3 DNA sequence: TGCAGCCCCTACAGGGTCGGGTCTAATGAAAAACTGTTTTTT. Translating gives CSPYRVGSNEKLFF.

The rearrangement links TRBV4-1 to TRBJ1-2; D not certain. The CDR3 has 12 amino acids. V was shortened by 5 bases and J by 7 bases, with 11 bases between the two germline ends. CDR1 and CDR2 from the germline V gene are MGHRA and YSYEKL. This CDR3 is CASSNLLAGYTF. As DNA, the CDR3 is TGCGCCAGCAGCAATCTACTCGCTGGCTACACCTTC.

The gene calls are TRBV29-1 and TRBJ2-7; D may be TRBD2 (5 bases). Trimming shortened V by 4 bases and J by 0 bases, and 10 bases separated the two germline ends. The CDR3 spans 13 residues. Germline CDR1 SQVTM, CDR2 ANQGSEA. CDR3 loop: CSVGEGVSYEQYF. The CDR3 DNA reads as TGCAGCGTTGGAGAGGGCGTCTCCTACGAGCAGTACTTC.

DNA for the CDR3: TGTGCCAGCGGTGGCGGGGGGGAGCAGTACGTC. It codes for CASGGGGEQYV. The rearrangement uses TRBV28 and TRBJ2-7; 8 nucleotides line up with TRBD2. The CDR3 sequence is 11 residues long. In germline, CDR1 is MDHEN, CDR2 SYDVKM. With V trimmed by 8 bases and J by 7 bases, 4 bases remained unmatched.